The T cell receptor (beta chain) under discussion was sequenced for a study of multiple sclerosis patients with progressive multifocal leukoencephalopathy. Time point defined: around 12 months of natalizumab therapy. All patients had prior interferon beta, and all PML patients were female. This table comes from immunoSEQ multiplex PCR, and its TCRdb copy is limited to in-frame clones, with some not included. The sample has tens of thousands of clones, around 90% seen once; the top ten hold 1.3%. This clonotype was obtained from a human donor with multiple sclerosis. The sample here was PBMCs, taken from a patient treated with natalizumab.

The CDR3 DNA reads TGCGCCAGCAGTGACTTGAGGGAACTGTTTTTT. Its translation is CASSDLRELFF. The rearrangement uses TRBV10-2 and TRBJ1-4; D unclear. The CDR3 runs to 11 residues. Trimming removed 3 bases at V and 12 bases at J, with 8 bases between. The germline V gene has CDR1 WSHSY and CDR2 SAAADI.